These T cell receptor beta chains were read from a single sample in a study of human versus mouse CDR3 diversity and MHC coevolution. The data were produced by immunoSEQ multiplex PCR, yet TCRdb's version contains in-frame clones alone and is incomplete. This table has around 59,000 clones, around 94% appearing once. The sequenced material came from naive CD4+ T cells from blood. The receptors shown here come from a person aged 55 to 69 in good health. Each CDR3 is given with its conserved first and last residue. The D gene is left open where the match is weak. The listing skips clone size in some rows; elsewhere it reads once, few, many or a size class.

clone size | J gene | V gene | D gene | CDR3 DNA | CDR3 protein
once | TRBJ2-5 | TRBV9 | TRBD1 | TGTGCCAGCAGCGGCCGGGACAGGGCAGAGACCCAGTACTTC | CASSGRDRAETQYF
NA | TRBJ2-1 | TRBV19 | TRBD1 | TGTGCCAGTAGTACCGGGACAGGGTATGGGAATGAGCAGTTCTTC | CASSTGTGYGNEQFF
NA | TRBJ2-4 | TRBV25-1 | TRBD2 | TGTGCCAGCAGACTAGCGGGAGATCCCAAAAACATTCAGTACTTC | CASRLAGDPKNIQYF
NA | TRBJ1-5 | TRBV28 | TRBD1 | TGTGCCAGCAGCTCTCCGACAGGGGGTGATCAGCCCCAGCATTTT | CASSSPTGGDQPQHF
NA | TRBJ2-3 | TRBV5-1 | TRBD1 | TGCGCCAGCAGCTTGTATTCGGCAGGGGGCGCAGATACGCAGTATTTT | CASSLYSAGGADTQYF
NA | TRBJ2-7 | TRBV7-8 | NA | TGTGCCAGCAGCTTAGCTGGACAGACAACCGAGCAGTACTTC | CASSLAGQTTEQYF
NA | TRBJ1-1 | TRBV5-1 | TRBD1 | TGCGCCAGCAGCGCGGTCGGACAGGGGTTAACTGAAGCTTTCTTT | CASSAVGQGLTEAFF
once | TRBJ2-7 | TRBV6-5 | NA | TGTGCCAGCAGATCAACGACAGGTACCTACGAGCAGTACTTC | CASRSTTGTYEQYF
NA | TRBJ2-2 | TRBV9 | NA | TGTGCCAGCAGCGTAGTTCCTAGCGTTAAGAACACCGGGGAGCTGTTTTTT | CASSVVPSVKNTGELFF
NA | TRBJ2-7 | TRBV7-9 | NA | TGTGCCAGCAGCTCCCAACGCGAGCAGTACTTC | CASSSQREQYF